A selection of T cell receptor beta chains follows, all from one sample in a study of blood T cell repertoires in COVID-19. Sequencing used immunoSEQ multiplex PCR; TCRdb keeps in-frame clones, though not all of them. The repertoire holds approximately 50,000 clones, with roughly 86% as singletons. The specimen was peripheral blood. The receptors come from a human donor in a cohort sampled during active COVID-19. Each CDR3 is given with its conserved first and last residue. A D gene is named only where the DNA matches it firmly. Size is omitted from some rows. Given values are once, few, many or a class for expanded clones.

j_call,clone_size,d_call,v_call,cdr3_aa,cdr3_nt
TRBJ1-1,.,.,TRBV4-1,CASSYGGRNTEAFF,TGCGCCAGCAGCTACGGGGGGAGAAACACTGAAGCTTTCTTT
TRBJ2-7,once,.,TRBV29-1,CSVLGVAGTISYEQYF,TGCAGCGTTCTAGGTGTTGCCGGGACAATCTCCTACGAGCAGTACTTC
TRBJ2-5,.,.,TRBV9,CASSVFGTQQETQYF,TGTGCCAGCAGCGTATTTGGGACACAGCAAGAGACCCAGTACTTC
TRBJ1-2,.,.,TRBV28,CASSIPRAPGGYTF,TGTGCCAGCAGTATCCCTCGGGCCCCAGGGGGCTACACCTTC
TRBJ1-1,.,.,TRBV4-1,CASSQDFGEWSTEAFF,TGCGCCAGCAGCCAAGATTTTGGGGAGTGGAGCACTGAAGCTTTCTTT
TRBJ1-1,.,TRBD1,TRBV19,CASSIGRGIPPYEAFF,TGTGCCAGTAGTATCGGCAGGGGGATTCCTCCTTATGAAGCTTTCTTT
TRBJ1-1,.,.,TRBV12-3/TRBV12-4,CASGQIRATEAFF,TGTGCCAGCGGACAGATCCGGGCCACTGAAGCTTTCTTT
TRBJ1-6,.,.,TRBV3-1/TRBV3-2,CASSLATGSINSPLHF,TGTGCCAGCAGTCTCGCGACGGGTTCCATTAATTCACCCCTCCACTTT
TRBJ2-5,.,.,TRBV12-5,CASGLAYREETQYF,TGTGCTAGTGGTTTGGCATACAGGGAAGAGACCCAGTACTTC
TRBJ1-5,.,TRBD1,TRBV10-2,CASRQGGNQPQHF,TGCGCCAGCAGACAGGGGGGGAATCAGCCCCAGCATTTT
TRBJ2-5,.,.,TRBV5-1,CASSLMGAKEETQYF,TGCGCCAGCAGCTTGATGGGGGCCAAGGAAGAGACCCAGTACTTC
TRBJ2-1,few,.,TRBV7-9,CASSFSGDDNEQFF,TGTGCCAGCAGCTTTTCGGGGGATGACAATGAGCAGTTCTTC